This TCR beta chain stems from a study of shared clonotypes between healthy human individuals. Study-level background: Those who served as donors were a couple of women and a few men between the ages of 18 and 49.

Only in-frame clones appear in the TCRdb table, and some are missing; sequencing was by immunoSEQ multiplex PCR. The sample lists hundreds of thousands of clones, about 98% seen once, with 0.3% in the top ten. From germline, CDR1 is MNHNS and CDR2 SASEGT. The CDR3 totals 15 residues. V lost 10 bases to trimming and J lost 4 bases; unmatched junction nucleotides: 14. CD45RO negativity and positive selection for CCR7 defined naive CD8 cells, a population that excluded terminally differentiated effector memory CD45RA+ cells. Study donors comprised healthy, HIV-negative adults devoid of recent acute infection or vaccination.

The gene calls are TRBV6-1 and TRBJ2-7, with TRBD2 matching over 9 bases. The clonotype comes from a man younger than 45 in good health. Input material: naive CD8+ T cells sorted from blood. In DNA form, the CDR3 reads TGTGCCACCGACCCCTCCGGGACTAGCTTTTACGAGCAGTACTTC. It is translated as CATDPSGTSFYEQYF.